One sample yielded the 16 T cell receptor beta chains listed below, sequenced in a study of cytomegalovirus exposure and HLA in healthy donors. Profiled with immunoSEQ multiplex PCR; TCRdb holds only in-frame clones, not every one. This sample has under 150,000 clones, with around nine tenths found just once. Sequencing was done on a sample of PBMCs. Source of these receptors: a woman in her late teens or twenties in good health and CMV-seropositive.

This clone appeared once. The same CDR3 can be traced to other DNA sequences in this sample. The chain joins TRBV6-6 to TRBJ2-7, with 9 bases fitting TRBD2. Per germline, CDR1 MNHNY and CDR2 SVGAGI (reference sequence). The trim removed 3 bases at V and 2 bases at J, leaving 2 bases unmatched. This CDR3 region has 14 residues. CDR3 region: CASSYAGGPYEQYF. DNA for the CDR3: TGTGCCAGCAGTTATGCGGGAGGGCCCTACGAGCAGTACTTC.

V is TRBV10-3 and J is TRBJ2-1; 8 bases are shared with TRBD2. CDR3 length: 14 residues. With 3 bases clipped from V and 8 bases from J, the junction kept 6 bases outside the gene matches. Germline CDR1 and CDR2: ENHRY and SYGVKD. The CDR3: CAISDGGGTHEQFF. The CDR3 DNA reads as TGTGCCATCAGTGACGGCGGGGGGACCCATGAGCAGTTCTTC.

The chain carries TRBV7-8 and TRBJ2-7; no firm D call. Trimming pared 5 bases from V and 2 bases from J, leaving 10 bases between. Germline V gives CDR1 SGHVS, CDR2 FQNEAQ. This CDR3 spans 13 amino acids. CDR3 sequence (DNA): TGTGCCAGCAGCCCAGACGGAGCCTACGAGCAGTACTTC. It translates to CASSPDGAYEQYF.

V usage is TRBV6-6 and J usage is TRBJ1-5, with 7 bases lining up with TRBD1. V lost 5 bases, J lost 0 bases, and 7 bases stayed unmatched. The germline CDR1 and CDR2 sequences are MNHNY and SVGAGI (reference sequence). The CDR3 consists of 16 residues. The CDR3 loop is CASSRLRTGSNQPQHF. In nucleotides, the CDR3 is TGTGCCAGCAGTCGTCTGCGGACAGGTAGCAATCAGCCCCAGCATTTT.

A few counts support this clone. The chain uses TRBV5-1 and TRBJ2-3; 7 bases agree with TRBD1. This CDR3 has 14 amino acids. J gave up 5 bases and V 3 bases, and 6 bases lay outside the gene matches. CDR1 and CDR2 from the germline V gene are SGHRS and YFSETQ. Written as DNA, the CDR3 is TGCGCCAGCAGCTCATACAGGGGTGGAGATACGCAGTATTTT. It is translated as CASSSYRGGDTQYF.

A single count supports this clone. This rearrangement joins TRBV7-9 to TRBJ1-3; D ambiguous. CDR3 length: 14 residues. Germline lookup yields CDR1 SEHNR and CDR2 FQNEAQ (reference sequence). V was trimmed by 0 bases and J by 6 bases, leaving 9 bases between them. CDR3 region: CASSLAVRENTIYF. In DNA, the CDR3 is TGTGCCAGCAGCTTAGCGGTTCGGGAAAACACCATATATTTT.

This clone was observed a few times. The chain uses TRBV2 and TRBJ1-6; D might be TRBD1 (5 bases). Germline assignment: CDR1 SNHLY and CDR2 FYNNEI. Between the trimmed V and J ends, which lost 4 bases and 7 bases, there was a span of 14 bases. The CDR3 contains 15 residues. The DNA of the CDR3 is TGTGCCAGCAGTGGCCCCGCGGGGGGGAATTCACCCCTCCACTTT. Translation gives CASSGPAGGNSPLHF. Looking up the rest from reference TRBV2 and TRBJ1-6 gives the full variable domain: EPEVTQTPSHQVTQMGQEVILRCVPISNHLYFYWYRQILGQKVEFLVSFYNNEISEKSEIFDDQFSVERPDGSNFTLKIRSTKLEDSAMYFCASSGPAGGNSPLHFGNGTRLTVT.

The chain employs TRBV11-2 and TRBJ1-2, with 10 bases aligning to TRBD1. The CDR3 loop spans 15 amino acids. Germline V gene lookup returns CDR1 SGHAT and CDR2 FQNNGV. J lost 8 bases, V lost 0 bases, and 6 bases had no gene match. The CDR3 region has the DNA TGTGCCAGCAGCTTAGAAGGGACAGGGGCTTGGGGCTACACCTTC. It encodes CASSLEGTGAWGYTF.

The rearrangement uses TRBV6-1 and TRBJ2-7; 10 positions match TRBD2. Germline CDR1 reads MNHNS; CDR2 reads SASEGT. The CDR3 extends over 15 amino acids. Trimming took 4 bases from V and 4 from J; bases not matched to a gene: 7. For the CDR3, the DNA is TGTGCCAGCAGTGGTCTAGCGGGAGTTGGGTACGAGCAGTACTTC. Protein sequence: CASSGLAGVGYEQYF.

The chain couples TRBV7-8 to TRBJ2-1, with D maybe TRBD1 (5 bases). The length of the CDR3 is 13 residues. Trimming removed 2 bases at V and 5 bases at J, with 7 bases between. CDR1 is SGHVS, CDR2 FQNEAQ, per germline. The CDR3 sequence is CASSLIGDNEQFF. The DNA for the CDR3 is TGTGCCAGCAGCTTAATAGGGGACAATGAGCAGTTCTTC.

The chain combines TRBV4-2 with TRBJ1-4; D may be TRBD1 (5 bases). Between the trimmed V and J ends, which lost 4 bases and 8 bases, there was a span of 14 bases. Germline V lookup: CDR1 LGHNA, CDR2 YNFKEQ. The CDR3 spans 14 residues. Here the CDR3 reads CASSRPGGMEKLFF. The DNA for the CDR3 is TGTGCCAGCAGCCGCCCTGGGGGGATGGAAAAACTGTTTTTT.

The chain couples TRBV25-1 to TRBJ2-7; TRBD1 matches at 9 bases. The trim removed 3 bases at V and 2 bases at J, leaving 2 bases unmatched. The CDR3 has 14 residues. Germline lookup yields CDR1 MGHDK and CDR2 SYGVNS. CDR3 loop: CASSDTGGPYEQYF. CDR3 coding DNA: TGTGCCAGCAGTGATACAGGGGGCCCCTACGAGCAGTACTTC.

V gene TRBV27 combines with J gene TRBJ2-3; D is perhaps TRBD2 (6 bases). CDR1 is MNHEY, CDR2 SMNVEV, per germline (reference sequence). The CDR3 totals 18 residues. The V and J ends lost 4 bases and 4 bases respectively, with 24 bases between them. In DNA form, the CDR3 reads TGTGCCAGCAGTTCCGATGTTAGACTAGTCAAAGGACCAGATACGCAGTATTTT. Its protein is CASSSDVRLVKGPDTQYF.

The chain is built from TRBV7-2 and TRBJ1-2; the match to TRBD1 covers 7 bases. The CDR3 runs 17 residues. The germline V gene encodes CDR1 SGHTA and CDR2 FQGNSA. V lost 1 base, J lost 3 bases, and 11 bases stayed unmatched. The CDR3 coding sequence is TGTGCCAGCAGCTTAGGGCGTGGGGGGACAGAATACTATGGCTACACCTTC. It codes for CASSLGRGGTEYYGYTF.

V gene TRBV7-8 combines with J gene TRBJ2-1, with D possibly matching TRBD2 (6 bases). There are 14 residues in the CDR3. V dropped 2 bases and J dropped 9 bases, with 14 bases sitting between them. Germline values: CDR1 SGHVS, CDR2 FQNEAQ. The CDR3 sequence: CASSLNRAGAEQFF. CDR3 in DNA: TGTGCCAGCAGCTTAAACCGAGCGGGCGCTGAGCAGTTCTTC.

The chain employs TRBV6-5 and TRBJ1-2; 10 nucleotides agree with TRBD1. This CDR3 spans 14 amino acids. CDR1 and CDR2 (germline): MNHEY, SVGAGI. V shed 7 bases, J shed 8 bases, and the junction held 10 bases outside the gene matches. CDR3 in amino acids: CASMRQGAGGGYTF. The CDR3 bases are TGTGCCAGCATGCGACAGGGGGCTGGCGGCGGCTACACCTTC.